This entry lists 23 T cell receptor beta chains sequenced from one sample in a study of post-analysis software for immune sequencing data. Study-level points and caveats: Four or five TRBV segments (TRBV5-6, TRBV5-1 and TRBV20-1 among them) occurred more frequently in patients than in controls.

Their recognized antigens are unknown. Included in the TCR beta cDNA libraries were unique molecular identifiers. TCRdb fed the PCR reads into MiXCR, producing one record per CDR3 protein. This sample has about 200,000 distinct CDR3 sequences; 29% occur once, and the top ten carry more than 3%. Sequencing used blood. These receptors all stem from a girl aged 2-17 years with multiple sclerosis.

V and J are TRBV6-1 and TRBJ2-2; no definite D call. The CDR3 totals 16 residues. With 4 bases removed from V and 4 bases from J, the gap between germline ends came to 16 bases. In germline, CDR1 is MNHNS, CDR2 SASEGT. The CDR3 DNA reads as TGTGCCAGCAGTGCCCCAGGACGCCGTGGCACCGGGGAGCTGTTTTTT. Its translation is CASSAPGRRGTGELFF.

Ten or more counts support this clonotype. The chain couples TRBV6-1 to TRBJ1-2; D may be TRBD1 (5 bases). Germline-derived CDR1 and CDR2 are MNHNS and SASEGT. CDR3 length: 15 amino acids. V was pared by 1 base and J by 0 bases, with 9 bases between. Written as DNA, the CDR3 is TGTGCCAGCAGTGAAGGTTCAGGGACTAACTATGGCTACACCTTC. Translating it yields CASSEGSGTNYGYTF.

The chain couples TRBV5-1 to TRBJ2-7, with TRBD1 identical over 8 bases. The CDR3 is 13 residues long. The V segment lost 4 bases and the J segment 5 bases; nucleotides outside the gene matches: 5. CDR1 is SGHRS, CDR2 YFSETQ, per germline. CDR3 DNA: TGCGCCAGCAGCAGGACAGGGTTTGACGAGCAGTACTTC. This gives the protein CASSRTGFDEQYF.

A few counts support this clonotype. The chain has TRBV6-5 and TRBJ1-4, with D tentatively TRBD1 (5 bases). Germline V gene lookup returns CDR1 MNHEY and CDR2 SVGAGI. V was shortened by 2 bases and J by 7 bases, with 11 bases between the two germline ends. The length of the CDR3 is 14 residues. As DNA, the CDR3 is TGTGCCAGCAGTTACGGTCAGGGCCGTGAAAAACTGTTTTTT. Protein: CASSYGQGREKLFF.

This clonotype has at least ten counts. The chain is built from TRBV5-1 and TRBJ2-7; D gene ambiguous. The CDR3 extends over 11 amino acids. Germline V gene data show CDR1 as SGHRS and CDR2 as YFSETQ. V shed 0 bases and J shed 6 bases, with 4 bases lying between them. In DNA form, the CDR3 reads TGCGCCAGCAGCTTGGCTAGCGAGCAGTACTTC. It specifies CASSLASEQYF.

This clonotype was counted only a few times. The chain carries TRBV5-1 and TRBJ2-1; maybe TRBD2 (6 bases). Trimming stripped 4 bases from V and 0 bases from J, with 14 bases between. The CDR3 covers 16 residues. In germline, CDR1 is SGHRS, CDR2 YFSETQ. Written as DNA, the CDR3 is TGCGCCAGCAGCCTGACCCGGGGGAGCTCCTACAATGAGCAGTTCTTC. Its protein is CASSLTRGSSYNEQFF.

This clonotype was counted a few times. The V gene is TRBV20-1, the J gene TRBJ2-7, with 10 bases identical to TRBD2. The CDR3 sequence is 14 residues long. Trimming cost V 6 bases and J 5 bases; bases outside gene matches: 10. Germline CDR1 is DFQATT and CDR2 is SNEGSKA (reference sequence). CDR3 residues: CSAQSGRAPHEQYF. The CDR3 DNA reads as TGCAGTGCCCAAAGCGGGAGGGCCCCCCACGAGCAGTACTTC.

The chain carries TRBV7-7 and TRBJ2-5, with TRBD2 matching over 15 bases. Germline V gene sequence: CDR1 SSHAT, CDR2 FNYEAQ (reference sequence). The ends lost 5 bases at V and 11 bases at J; junction bases unmatched: 9. The CDR3 spans 15 residues. The CDR3 region has the DNA TGTGCCAGCAGCCCTGGGACTAGCGGGAGGAATGAGCAGTACTTC. Its protein is CASSPGTSGRNEQYF.

This clonotype was picked up many times. As DNA, the CDR3 is TGTGCCAGCAGCGTAGCGGGGACTAGCTCCTACAATGAGCAGTTCTTC. Protein product: CASSVAGTSSYNEQFF. This chain joins TRBV9 and TRBJ2-1; 8 nucleotides agree with TRBD2. Trimming took 0 bases from V and 0 from J; bases not matched to a gene: 2. CDR3 size: 16 residues. From germline, CDR1 is SGDLS and CDR2 YYNGEE.

The chain combines TRBV5-1 with TRBJ2-7, with D unclear. The CDR3 has 13 amino acids. Trimming took off 3 bases at V and 3 bases at J, with 10 bases between the two ends. Germline assignment: CDR1 SGHRS and CDR2 YFSETQ. The CDR3 loop is CASSSIGIYEQYF. The CDR3 DNA is TGCGCCAGCAGCTCCATAGGGATCTACGAGCAGTACTTC.

This clonotype came up a few times. This chain connects TRBV6-5 to TRBJ1-1; 7 bases agree with TRBD1. Looked up from germline, CDR1 is MNHEY and CDR2 is SVGAGI. The CDR3 is made up of 17 amino acids. V dropped 0 bases and J dropped 4; count of bases not matched to a gene: 11. The CDR3 DNA follows: TGTGCCAGCAGTTACTCATTGGTGGCAGGGGGATTCACTGAAGCTTTCTTT. Its translation: CASSYSLVAGGFTEAFF.

The table lists this clonotype with many counts. The rearrangement joins TRBV4-1 to TRBJ1-2, with D maybe TRBD1 (5 bases). CDR1 is MGHRA, CDR2 YSYEKL, per germline. With 0 bases removed from V and 5 bases from J, the gap between germline ends came to 19 bases. The CDR3 is 17 amino acids. CDR3 DNA: TGCGCCAGCAGCCAAGATGACGATTACACAGGACTTTATGGCTACACCTTC. As protein: CASSQDDDYTGLYGYTF.

This clonotype was detected a few times. The chain recombines TRBV14 with TRBJ2-2, with D tentatively TRBD1 (5 bases). The V gene's germline CDR1 is SGHDN and CDR2 FVKESK. Trimming cost V 2 bases and J 8 bases, with 12 bases left between them. CDR3 size: 14 residues. The DNA for the CDR3 is TGTGCCAGCAGCCAATCAGGGTGGGCTGGGGAGCTGTTTTTT. Its translation: CASSQSGWAGELFF.

J is TRBJ2-3 and V is TRBV12-3 or TRBV12-4; 9 bases align to TRBD1. This CDR3 comprises 14 residues. With V trimmed by 4 bases and J by 4 bases, 3 bases remained unmatched. CDR3 loop: CASSSGQGADTQYF. CDR3 coding DNA: TGTGCCAGCAGTTCGGGACAGGGCGCAGATACGCAGTATTTT.

The chain uses TRBV12-3 or TRBV12-4 and TRBJ1-2, with unresolved D. This CDR3 is 13 amino acids long. Trimming removed 6 bases at V and 4 bases at J, with 12 bases between. CDR3 protein: CASRASTLYGYTF. DNA for the CDR3: TGTGCCAGCAGGGCGAGTACCCTCTATGGCTACACCTTC.

This clonotype came up once. The chain employs TRBV7-2 and TRBJ1-5; D is perhaps TRBD1 (6 bases). The CDR3 length is 15 residues. Between the trimmed V and J ends, which lost 2 bases and 7 bases, there was a span of 15 bases. Per the germline V gene, CDR1 is SGHTA and CDR2 is FQGNSA. CDR3 nucleotide sequence: TGTGCCAGCAGCTTACAGGGGAGGAGGGAGCAGCCCCAGCATTTT. Encoded protein: CASSLQGRREQPQHF. Using reference TRBV7-2 and TRBJ1-5 for the parts outside the CDR3, the full variable domain is GAGVSQSPSNKVTEKGKDVELRCDPISGHTALYWYRQSLGQGLEFLIYFQGNSAPDKSGLPSDRFSAERTGGSVSTLTIQRTQQEDSAVYLCASSLQGRREQPQHFGDGTRLSIL.

With regard to this clonotype: One junction end disagrees with the germline gene, perhaps due to a read error. The chain employs TRBV9 and TRBJ1-1; D remains ambiguous. In germline, CDR1 is SGDLS, CDR2 YYNGEE. This CDR3 has 13 amino acids. The CDR3 region has the DNA TGTGCCGGCAGCGTAGGGATGGGCACTGAAGCTTTCTTT. It yields the protein CAGSVGMGTEAFF. Using reference TRBV9 and TRBJ1-1 for the parts outside the CDR3, the full variable domain is DSGVTQTPKHLITATGQRVTLRCSPRSGDLSVYWYQQSLDQGLQFLIQYYNGEERAKGNILERFSAQQFPDLHSELNLSSLELGDSALYFCAGSVGMGTEAFFGQGTRLTVV.

A few counts support this clonotype. The chain carries TRBV20-1 and TRBJ2-7, with 7 bases lining up with TRBD1. This CDR3 has 14 residues. Looked up from germline, CDR1 is DFQATT and CDR2 is SNEGSKA (reference sequence). The V gene end was trimmed by 5 bases and the J gene end by 4 bases; junction bases not matched to a gene: 11. The CDR3 coding sequence is TGCAGTGCTGAGGGGGCAGGGAGACTTTACGAGCAGTACTTC. Encoded protein: CSAEGAGRLYEQYF.

Details on this clonotype: A clone one base away is much larger, so this may be a read error. The genes are TRBV6-5 and TRBJ2-5, with TRBD1 identical over 10 bases. The J call may be incorrect, as the DNA end agrees better with TRBJ2-7. This CDR3 has 15 residues. The germline V gene has CDR1 MNHEY and CDR2 SVGAGI. The CDR3 DNA sequence: TGTGCCAGCAGTAAGCCGGGACAGGGGACCTACGAGCAGTACTTC. The encoded protein is CASSKPGQGTYEQYF.

The chain couples TRBV6-1 to TRBJ1-2; D is undetermined. From germline, CDR1 is MNHNS and CDR2 SASEGT. Trimming removed 5 bases at V and 7 bases at J, with 23 bases between. The CDR3 is 16 amino acids. The CDR3 protein is CASSPTTGLLESGYTF. CDR3 DNA: TGTGCCAGCAGTCCGACTACGGGCCTTTTGGAGAGTGGCTACACCTTC.

This clonotype was seen repeatedly, ten times or more. In nucleotides, the CDR3 is TGTGCCAGCAGCCCCGGGAGGGCCCGGCCCACCTTC. This gives the protein CASSPGRARPTF. The V call is TRBV5-4, the J call TRBJ1-2; no reliable D call. The germline gives CDR1 SGHNT, CDR2 YYREEE (reference sequence). This CDR3 comprises 12 residues. Trimming removed 4 bases from V and 13 bases from J, with 17 bases in between. The full variable domain, completed using reference TRBV5-4 and TRBJ1-2, is ETGVTQSPTHLIKTRGQQVTLRCSSQSGHNTVSWYQQALGQGPQFIFQYYREEENGRGNFPPRFSGLQFPNYSSELNVNALELDDSALYLCASSPGRARPTFGSGTRLTVV.

The chain carries TRBV29-1 and TRBJ2-1; D remains unclear. Trimming left V 3 bases short and J 1 base short, with 10 bases between. The CDR3 extends over 14 amino acids. The germline V gene has CDR1 SQVTM and CDR2 ANQGSEA. The CDR3 DNA reads as TGCAGCGTTGAGGGTGACGGTTCCTACAATGAGCAGTTCTTC. Translating it yields CSVEGDGSYNEQFF.

The rearrangement joins TRBV30 to TRBJ1-1, with 7 bases aligning to TRBD1. The CDR3 contains 14 residues. The germline CDR1 and CDR2 sequences are GTSNPN and SVGIG (reference sequence). Trimming removed 3 bases from V and 4 bases from J; junction bases left unmatched: 8. This chain's CDR3 is CAWRRGQSVTEAFF. The CDR3 DNA reads as TGTGCCTGGAGAAGGGGACAGTCAGTCACTGAAGCTTTCTTT.